These T cell receptor beta chains were read from a single sample in a study of T cell repertoires in cytomegalovirus infection. No antigen has been identified for these receptors. Each CDR3 protein gets one entry after TCRdb re-called the reads with MiXCR. The repertoire holds about 900,000 distinct CDR3 sequences, roughly 30% seen once, with over 12% in the top ten. The sequencing used cultured CD8+ T cells from PBMCs, collected from culture after CMV antigen stimulation. The source of these receptors is a human donor in good health (CMV status not recorded). Some clones in this sample may be carry-over from other donors' samples. The CDR3 runs from the conserved cysteine through the conserved F or W. Each record gives: V gene, J gene, clone size, D gene, CDR3 protein, CDR3 DNA. The D gene is left open where the match is weak. Size is stated for part of the rows, as once, few or many counts, or as a class when the clone is expanded.

V: TRBV7-9
J: TRBJ2-1
size: .
D: .
CDR3: CASTILISDKGLNEQFF
DNA: TGTGCCAGCACCATACTTATCAGTGATAAGGGCCTCAATGAGCAGTTCTTC

V: TRBV7-6
J: TRBJ1-4
size: .
D: .
CDR3: CASSSGGLRDEKLFF
DNA: TGTGCCAGCAGTTCAGGAGGACTGCGGGATGAAAAACTGTTTTTT

V: TRBV20-1
J: TRBJ1-4
size: .
D: TRBD1
CDR3: CSAEDRKNEKLFF
DNA: TGCAGTGCTGAGGACAGGAAGAATGAAAAACTGTTTTTT

V: TRBV27
J: TRBJ2-7
size: .
D: .
CDR3: CASRGLVGRYEQYF
DNA: TGTGCCAGCAGGGGGTTAGTAGGTCGCTACGAGCAGTACTTC

V: TRBV2
J: TRBJ1-1
size: once
D: TRBD1
CDR3: CANTGQGESDTEAFF
DNA: TGTGCCAACACTGGACAGGGGGAATCGGACACTGAAGCTTTCTTT

V: TRBV5-1
J: TRBJ2-2
size: .
D: TRBD1
CDR3: CASSSGTGAVGGELFF
DNA: TGCGCCAGCAGCTCCGGGACAGGGGCCGTCGGCGGGGAGCTGTTTTTT

V: TRBV2
J: TRBJ2-3
size: .
D: .
CDR3: CASAWAGHTDTQYF
DNA: TGTGCCAGTGCGTGGGCGGGGCACACAGATACGCAGTATTTT

V: TRBV7-3
J: TRBJ2-5
size: .
D: TRBD1
CDR3: CACSNYGTGGQETQYF
DNA: TGTGCCTGCAGCAACTACGGGACAGGGGGCCAAGAGACCCAGTACTTC

V: TRBV19
J: TRBJ2-3
size: .
D: .
CDR3: CASSIGHSGTQYF
DNA: TGTGCCAGTAGTATCGGGCATTCTGGTACGCAGTATTTT

V: TRBV7-9
J: TRBJ2-7
size: few
D: .
CDR3: CASSSDEHYEQYF
DNA: TGTGCCAGCAGCTCGGACGAGCACTACGAGCAGTACTTC

V: TRBV12-3/TRBV12-4
J: TRBJ2-1
size: .
D: .
CDR3: CASSLGGGLLNEQFF
DNA: TGTGCCAGCAGTTTGGGGGGGGGCCTTTTGAATGAGCAGTTCTTC

V: TRBV7-9
J: TRBJ1-5
size: few
D: .
CDR3: CASSSASGEYGQPQHF
DNA: TGTGCCAGCAGCTCCGCTTCGGGGGAATACGGTCAGCCCCAGCATTTT

V: TRBV4-2
J: TRBJ2-1
size: .
D: .
CDR3: CASSQVEGLGHNEQFF
DNA: TGTGCCAGCAGCCAAGTAGAGGGGCTGGGTCACAATGAGCAGTTCTTC

V: TRBV6-6
J: TRBJ1-2
size: .
D: .
CDR3: CASSVGGPLYGYTF
DNA: TGTGCCAGCTCGGTGGGGGGACCCCTTTATGGCTACACCTTC

V: TRBV7-2
J: TRBJ2-7
size: many
D: .
CDR3: CASSLGGALIYEQYF
DNA: TGTGCCAGCAGCTTGGGGGGGGCCTTAATCTACGAGCAGTACTTC

V: TRBV19
J: TRBJ2-3
size: .
D: TRBD1
CDR3: CASSLDRDRGPDTQYF
DNA: TGTGCCAGTAGTTTAGACCGGGACAGGGGTCCAGATACGCAGTATTTT

V: TRBV27
J: TRBJ2-6
size: .
D: .
CDR3: CASSFGRSGANVLTF
DNA: TGTGCCAGCAGTTTCGGACGCTCTGGGGCCAACGTCCTGACTTTC

V: TRBV7-9
J: TRBJ1-1
size: .
D: .
CDR3: CASSSRLLLNTEAFF
DNA: TGTGCCAGCAGCTCCAGGTTACTCTTGAACACTGAAGCTTTCTTT

V: TRBV7-6
J: TRBJ2-1
size: few
D: TRBD2
CDR3: CASSLSSGGWNEQFF
DNA: TGTGCCAGCAGCTTAAGTAGCGGGGGGTGGAATGAGCAGTTCTTC

V: TRBV9
J: TRBJ2-3
size: .
D: .
CDR3: CASSAYSTSADTQYF
DNA: TGTGCCAGCAGCGCCTACAGCACCTCCGCAGATACGCAGTATTTT

V: TRBV27
J: TRBJ1-1
size: .
D: TRBD1
CDR3: CASSLSETGGTEAFF
DNA: TGTGCCAGCAGTTTATCGGAGACAGGGGGCACTGAAGCTTTCTTT

V: TRBV20-1
J: TRBJ2-2
size: .
D: .
CDR3: CSARAGPGTGELFF
DNA: TGCAGTGCTAGAGCTGGGCCGGGGACCGGGGAGCTGTTTTTT

V: TRBV6-8
J: TRBJ1-1
size: few
D: .
CDR3: CASSQPHYVLGGGNTEAFF
DNA: TGTGCCAGCAGCCAACCCCACTACGTACTAGGGGGAGGGAACACTGAAGCTTTCTTT

V: TRBV10-3
J: TRBJ2-2
size: .
D: TRBD1
CDR3: CAIKRTGEGGELFF
DNA: TGTGCCATCAAACGGACAGGGGAGGGCGGGGAGCTGTTTTTT

V: TRBV6-5
J: TRBJ1-1
size: .
D: .
CDR3: CASSYARGWPEAFF
DNA: TGTGCCAGCAGTTACGCCCGGGGTTGGCCTGAAGCTTTCTTT

V: TRBV29-1
J: TRBJ1-2
size: .
D: .
CDR3: CSVLKGSYGYTF
DNA: TGCAGCGTTTTAAAGGGATCTTATGGCTACACCTTC

V: TRBV7-2
J: TRBJ2-5
size: many
D: .
CDR3: CASSLLREYQETQYF
DNA: TGTGCCAGCAGCTTACTTAGGGAGTACCAAGAGACCCAGTACTTC

V: TRBV12-3/TRBV12-4
J: TRBJ1-2
size: few
D: .
CDR3: CASRTLGWKGFGYTF
DNA: TGTGCCAGCAGAACCCTCGGGTGGAAGGGATTTGGCTACACCTTC

V: TRBV5-1
J: TRBJ1-2
size: many
D: TRBD1
CDR3: CASSSPGQGNYGYTF
DNA: TGTGCCAGCAGCTCCCCGGGACAGGGGAACTATGGCTACACCTTC

V: TRBV7-6
J: TRBJ1-2
size: .
D: TRBD1
CDR3: CASSLTVGQGIYGYTF
DNA: TGTGCCAGCAGCCTTACTGTAGGACAGGGAATCTATGGCTACACCTTC

V: TRBV19
J: TRBJ1-5
size: .
D: .
CDR3: CASSIVKAPNQPQHF
DNA: TGTGCCAGTAGTATCGTTAAGGCCCCAAATCAGCCCCAGCATTTT

V: TRBV7-6
J: TRBJ1-2
size: many
D: .
CDR3: CASSLDVERAPNYGYTF
DNA: TGTGCCAGCAGCTTAGATGTTGAGAGGGCGCCTAACTATGGCTACACCTTC

V: TRBV6-2/TRBV6-3
J: TRBJ2-1
size: few
D: TRBD2
CDR3: CASSYSRRGDYNEQFF
DNA: TGTGCCAGCAGTTACTCAAGGCGGGGGGACTACAATGAGCAGTTCTTC

V: TRBV4-1
J: TRBJ2-1
size: .
D: .
CDR3: CASSQNRGSYEQFF
DNA: TGCGCCAGCAGCCAAAATAGGGGGAGCTATGAGCAGTTCTTC

V: TRBV9
J: TRBJ2-5
size: .
D: .
CDR3: CASSVAKGYQETQYF
DNA: TGTGCCAGCAGCGTAGCTAAAGGGTACCAAGAGACCCAGTACTTC

V: TRBV13
J: TRBJ2-7
size: .
D: TRBD2
CDR3: CASSPGGFYEQYF
DNA: TGTGCCAGCAGCCCCGGGGGGTTCTACGAGCAGTACTTC

V: TRBV6-1
J: TRBJ2-1
size: few
D: .
CDR3: CASTKVVNEQFF
DNA: TGTGCCAGCACGAAGGTGGTGAATGAGCAGTTCTTC

V: TRBV11-1
J: TRBJ2-1
size: few
D: TRBD2
CDR3: CASSSIAGGTRNEQFF
DNA: TGTGCCAGCAGCTCTATAGCGGGGGGCACCAGGAATGAGCAGTTCTTC

V: TRBV5-1
J: TRBJ2-2
size: .
D: .
CDR3: CASSMNPATVPNTGELFF
DNA: TGCGCCAGCAGCATGAATCCGGCGACAGTACCGAACACCGGGGAGCTGTTTTTT

V: TRBV27
J: TRBJ2-3
size: .
D: TRBD1
CDR3: CASSSGTGFSTDTQYF
DNA: TGTGCCAGCAGTTCCGGGACAGGGTTTAGCACAGATACGCAGTATTTT

V: TRBV12-3/TRBV12-4
J: TRBJ2-1
size: few
D: .
CDR3: CAVLRGHTYNEQFF
DNA: TGTGCCGTACTCAGGGGCCACACCTACAATGAGCAGTTCTTC

V: TRBV7-9
J: TRBJ2-1
size: .
D: .
CDR3: CASSPDINEQFF
DNA: TGTGCCAGCAGCCCCGACATCAATGAGCAGTTCTTC

V: TRBV3-1
J: TRBJ1-2
size: .
D: .
CDR3: CASSQDSGAPAGYTF
DNA: TGTGCCAGCAGCCAAGATTCTGGAGCCCCCGCCGGCTACACCTTC

V: TRBV7-2
J: TRBJ1-1
size: many
D: TRBD1
CDR3: CASSLNRGILAFF
DNA: TGTGCCAGCAGCTTAAACAGGGGGATTCTCGCTTTCTTT

V: TRBV4-1
J: TRBJ1-1
size: few
D: TRBD1
CDR3: CASSHSRGGGTEAFF
DNA: TGCGCCAGCAGCCACAGCAGGGGGGGAGGCACTGAAGCTTTCTTT

V: TRBV2
J: TRBJ1-1
size: .
D: .
CDR3: CASKRGLNTEAFF
DNA: TGTGCCAGCAAAAGAGGGTTGAACACTGAAGCTTTCTTT

V: TRBV5-1
J: TRBJ1-2
size: few
D: .
CDR3: CASSYRQGDYGYTF
DNA: TGCGCCAGCAGCTACCGCCAGGGCGACTATGGCTACACCTTC

V: TRBV5-4
J: TRBJ1-1
size: few
D: .
CDR3: CASSPLQGYENTEAFF
DNA: TGTGCCAGCAGCCCGTTACAGGGTTACGAAAACACTGAAGCTTTCTTT

V: TRBV5-4
J: TRBJ1-1
size: .
D: .
CDR3: CASSVPDTEAFF
DNA: TGTGCCAGCAGCGTCCCGGACACTGAAGCTTTCTTT

V: TRBV7-9
J: TRBJ2-3
size: few
D: TRBD2
CDR3: CASSPQSGGPAYTQYF
DNA: TGTGCCAGCAGCCCCCAGAGCGGGGGGCCGGCTTATACGCAGTATTTT

V: TRBV14
J: TRBJ1-1
size: .
D: .
CDR3: CASSQESPFVNTEAFF
DNA: TGTGCCAGCAGCCAAGAATCCCCATTCGTAAACACTGAAGCTTTCTTT

V: TRBV7-6
J: TRBJ2-5
size: many
D: TRBD1
CDR3: CASSSILGQGQETQYF
DNA: TGTGCCAGCAGCTCCATTCTAGGACAGGGACAAGAGACCCAGTACTTC

V: TRBV4-1
J: TRBJ2-3
size: .
D: .
CDR3: CASSPRTGGVSTDTQYF
DNA: TGTGCCAGCAGCCCTCGGACGGGCGGGGTCAGCACAGATACGCAGTATTTT